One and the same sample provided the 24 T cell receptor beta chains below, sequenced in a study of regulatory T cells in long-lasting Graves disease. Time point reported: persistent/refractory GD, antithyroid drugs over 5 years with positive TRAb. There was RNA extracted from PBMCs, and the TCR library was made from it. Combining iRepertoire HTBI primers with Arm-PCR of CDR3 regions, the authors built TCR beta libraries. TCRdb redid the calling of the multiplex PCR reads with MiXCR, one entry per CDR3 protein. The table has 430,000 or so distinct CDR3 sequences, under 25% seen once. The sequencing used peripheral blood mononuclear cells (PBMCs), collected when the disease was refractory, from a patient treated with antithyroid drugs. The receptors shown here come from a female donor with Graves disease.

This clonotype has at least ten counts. For the CDR3, the DNA is TGTGCCAGCAGTGAAGCAGGGGCGGGAGCGTCTCCCGGGGAGCTGTTTTTT. This sequence encodes CASSEAGAGASPGELFF. This rearrangement joins TRBV6-1 to TRBJ2-2, with 7 nucleotides matching TRBD2. In germline, CDR1 is MNHNS, CDR2 SASEGT. The ends lost 0 bases at V and 6 bases at J; junction bases unmatched: 10. The CDR3 covers 17 residues.

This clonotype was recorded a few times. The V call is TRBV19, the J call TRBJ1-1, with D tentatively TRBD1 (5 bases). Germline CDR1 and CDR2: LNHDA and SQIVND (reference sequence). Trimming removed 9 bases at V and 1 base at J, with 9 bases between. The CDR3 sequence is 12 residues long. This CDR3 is CARPTGNTEAFF. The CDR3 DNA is TGTGCCAGACCTACAGGGAACACTGAAGCTTTCTTT.

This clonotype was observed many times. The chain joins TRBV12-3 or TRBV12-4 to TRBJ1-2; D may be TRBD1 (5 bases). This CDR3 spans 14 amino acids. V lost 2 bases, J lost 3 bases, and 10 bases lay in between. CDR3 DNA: TGTGCCAGCAGTTTAACGGGCAGGGACTATGGCTACACCTTC. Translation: CASSLTGRDYGYTF.

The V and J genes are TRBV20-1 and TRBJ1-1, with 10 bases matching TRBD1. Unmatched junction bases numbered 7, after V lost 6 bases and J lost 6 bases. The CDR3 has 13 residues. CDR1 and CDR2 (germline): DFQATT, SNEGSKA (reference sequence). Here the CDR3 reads CSAPGQGRAEAFF. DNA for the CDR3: TGCAGTGCCCCGGGACAGGGGAGAGCTGAAGCTTTCTTT.

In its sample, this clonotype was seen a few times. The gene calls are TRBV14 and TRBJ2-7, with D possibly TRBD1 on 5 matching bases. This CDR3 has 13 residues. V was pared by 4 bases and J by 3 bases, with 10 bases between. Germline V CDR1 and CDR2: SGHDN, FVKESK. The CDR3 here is CASSPQGFYEQYF. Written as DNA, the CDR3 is TGTGCCAGCAGCCCCCAGGGATTCTACGAGCAGTACTTC.

The CDR3 region is CASSLAGTTNSPLHF. The CDR3 DNA reads TGTGCCAGTAGTCTAGCCGGGACAACTAATTCACCCCTCCACTTT. The chain links TRBV19 to TRBJ1-6, with D tentatively TRBD1 (6 bases). V was shortened by 5 bases and J by 6 bases, with 14 bases between the two germline ends. The CDR3 has 15 residues. Per germline, CDR1 LNHDA and CDR2 SQIVND (reference sequence).

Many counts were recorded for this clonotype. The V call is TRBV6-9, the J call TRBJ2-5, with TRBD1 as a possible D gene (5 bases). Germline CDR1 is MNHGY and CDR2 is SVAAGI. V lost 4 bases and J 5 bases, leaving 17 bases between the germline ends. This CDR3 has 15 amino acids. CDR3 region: CASSSPPHQGETQYF. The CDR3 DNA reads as TGTGCCAGCAGTTCCCCGCCTCATCAGGGCGAGACCCAGTACTTC.

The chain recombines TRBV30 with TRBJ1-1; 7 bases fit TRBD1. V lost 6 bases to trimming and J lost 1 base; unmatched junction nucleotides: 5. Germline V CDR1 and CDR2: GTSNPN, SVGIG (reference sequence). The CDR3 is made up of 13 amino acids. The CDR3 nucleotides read TGTGCCTGCAGGGGGACCGCGAACACTGAAGCTTTCTTT. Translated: CACRGTANTEAFF.

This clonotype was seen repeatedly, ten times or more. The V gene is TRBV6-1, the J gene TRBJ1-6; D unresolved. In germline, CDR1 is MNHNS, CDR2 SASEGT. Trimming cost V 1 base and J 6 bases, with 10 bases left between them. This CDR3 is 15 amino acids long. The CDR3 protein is CASSEGFNGNSPLHF. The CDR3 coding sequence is TGTGCCAGCAGTGAAGGGTTCAACGGTAATTCACCCCTCCACTTT.

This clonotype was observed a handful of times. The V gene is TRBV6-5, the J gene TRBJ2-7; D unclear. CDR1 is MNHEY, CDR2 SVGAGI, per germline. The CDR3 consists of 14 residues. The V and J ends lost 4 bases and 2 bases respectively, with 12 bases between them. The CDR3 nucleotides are TGTGCCAGCAGTTCCAATAGAGGCCCCTACGAGCAGTACTTC. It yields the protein CASSSNRGPYEQYF.

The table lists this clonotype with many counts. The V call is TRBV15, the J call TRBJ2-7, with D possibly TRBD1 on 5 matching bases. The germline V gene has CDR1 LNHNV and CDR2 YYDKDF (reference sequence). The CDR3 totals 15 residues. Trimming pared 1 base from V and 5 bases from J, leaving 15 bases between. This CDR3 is CATSRVGQGLNEQYF. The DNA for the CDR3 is TGTGCCACCAGCAGAGTAGGGCAGGGTTTAAACGAGCAGTACTTC.

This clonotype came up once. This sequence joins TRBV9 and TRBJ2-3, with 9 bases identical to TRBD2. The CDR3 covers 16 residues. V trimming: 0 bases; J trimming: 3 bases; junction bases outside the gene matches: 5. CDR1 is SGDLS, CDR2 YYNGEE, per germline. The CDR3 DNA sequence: TGTGCCAGCAGCGTAGGGATTAGCGGGAGTACAGATACGCAGTATTTT. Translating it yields CASSVGISGSTDTQYF.

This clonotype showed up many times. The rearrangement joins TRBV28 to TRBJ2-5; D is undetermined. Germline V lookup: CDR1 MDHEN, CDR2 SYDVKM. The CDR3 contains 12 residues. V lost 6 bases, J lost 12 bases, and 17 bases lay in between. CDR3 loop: CASSLTGESKYF. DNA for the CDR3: TGTGCCAGCAGCCTCACTGGGGAATCAAAGTACTTC.

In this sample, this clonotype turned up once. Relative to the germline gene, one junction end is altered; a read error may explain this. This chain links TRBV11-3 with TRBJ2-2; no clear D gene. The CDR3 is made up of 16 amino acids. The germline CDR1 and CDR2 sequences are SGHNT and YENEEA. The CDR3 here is CASSRDSSAVAGELFF. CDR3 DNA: TGCGCCAGCAGTCGAGACTCTTCCGCCGTGGCCGGGGAGCTGTTTTTT.

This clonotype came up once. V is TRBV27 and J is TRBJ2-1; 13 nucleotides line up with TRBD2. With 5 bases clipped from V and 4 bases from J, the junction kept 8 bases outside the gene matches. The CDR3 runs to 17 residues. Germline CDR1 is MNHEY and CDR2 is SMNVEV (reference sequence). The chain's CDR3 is CASSRIGTSGTYNEQFF. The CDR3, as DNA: TGTGCCAGCAGTAGAATAGGGACTAGCGGGACATACAATGAGCAGTTCTTC.

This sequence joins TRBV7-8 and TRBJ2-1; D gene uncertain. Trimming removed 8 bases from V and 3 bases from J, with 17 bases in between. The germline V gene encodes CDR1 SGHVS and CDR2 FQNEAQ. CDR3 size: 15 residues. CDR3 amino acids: CASFSLMGSYNEQFF. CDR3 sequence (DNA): TGTGCCAGCTTTTCGCTTATGGGTAGCTACAATGAGCAGTTCTTC.

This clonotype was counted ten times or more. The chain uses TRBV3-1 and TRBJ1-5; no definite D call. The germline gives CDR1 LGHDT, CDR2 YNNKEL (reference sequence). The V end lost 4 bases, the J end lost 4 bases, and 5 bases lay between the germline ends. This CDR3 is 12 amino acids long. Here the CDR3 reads CASSLKNQPQHF. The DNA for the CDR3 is TGTGCCAGCAGCCTCAAAAATCAGCCCCAGCATTTT.

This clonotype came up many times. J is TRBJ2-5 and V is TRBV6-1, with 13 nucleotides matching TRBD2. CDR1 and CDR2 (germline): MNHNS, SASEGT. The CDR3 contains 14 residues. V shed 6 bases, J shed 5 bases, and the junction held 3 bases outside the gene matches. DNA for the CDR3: TGTGCCAGCAGGGGGACTAGCGGGATTGAGACCCAGTACTTC. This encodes CASRGTSGIETQYF.

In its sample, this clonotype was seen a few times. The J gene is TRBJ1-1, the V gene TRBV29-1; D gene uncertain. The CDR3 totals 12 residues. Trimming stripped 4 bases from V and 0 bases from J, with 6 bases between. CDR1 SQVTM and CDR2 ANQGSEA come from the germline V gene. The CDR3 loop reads CSVVFVNTEAFF. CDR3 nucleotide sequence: TGCAGCGTTGTCTTTGTGAACACTGAAGCTTTCTTT.

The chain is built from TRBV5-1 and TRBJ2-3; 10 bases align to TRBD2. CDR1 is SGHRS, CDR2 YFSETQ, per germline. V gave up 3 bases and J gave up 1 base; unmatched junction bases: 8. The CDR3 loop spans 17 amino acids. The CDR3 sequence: CASSSASGTSGTDTQYF. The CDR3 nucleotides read TGCGCCAGCAGCTCAGCGTCCGGGACTAGCGGCACAGATACGCAGTATTTT.

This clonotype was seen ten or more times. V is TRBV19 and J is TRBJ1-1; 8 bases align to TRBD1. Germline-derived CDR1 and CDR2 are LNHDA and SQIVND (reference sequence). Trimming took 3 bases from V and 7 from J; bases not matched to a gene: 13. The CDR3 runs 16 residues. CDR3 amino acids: CASSIPGQAGAGEAFF. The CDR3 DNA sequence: TGTGCCAGTAGTATCCCGGGACAGGCCGGTGCTGGTGAAGCTTTCTTT.

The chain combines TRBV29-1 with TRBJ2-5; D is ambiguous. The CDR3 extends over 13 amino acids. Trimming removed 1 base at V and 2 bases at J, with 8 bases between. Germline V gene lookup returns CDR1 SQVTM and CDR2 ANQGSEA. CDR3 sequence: CSVEGLGQETQYF. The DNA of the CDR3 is TGCAGCGTTGAAGGGTTGGGTCAAGAGACCCAGTACTTC.

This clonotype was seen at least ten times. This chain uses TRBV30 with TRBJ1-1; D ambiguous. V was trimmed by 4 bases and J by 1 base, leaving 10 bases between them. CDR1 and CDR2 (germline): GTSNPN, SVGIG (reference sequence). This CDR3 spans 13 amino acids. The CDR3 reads CAWKSRENTEAFF. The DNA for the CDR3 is TGTGCCTGGAAAAGTCGTGAGAACACTGAAGCTTTCTTT.

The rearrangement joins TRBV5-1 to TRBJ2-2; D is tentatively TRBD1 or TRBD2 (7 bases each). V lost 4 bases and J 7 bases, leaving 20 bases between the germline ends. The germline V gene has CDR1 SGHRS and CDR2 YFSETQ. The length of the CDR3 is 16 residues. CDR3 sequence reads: CASSPQTGTIGGELFF. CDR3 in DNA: TGCGCCAGCAGCCCGCAGACAGGGACTATCGGCGGGGAGCTGTTTTTT.